The 25 T cell receptor beta chains in this list originate from one sample, sequenced in a study of T cell responses to AZD1222 COVID-19 vaccine. Repertoires were generated with immunoSEQ multiplex PCR, while TCRdb's copy carries only in-frame clones and drops some. The sample has 95,000 to 150,000 clones; approximately 89% are singletons. The input for sequencing was peripheral blood, taken on day 0 of AZD1222 vaccination. These receptor sequences come from an adult in good health.

In DNA form, the CDR3 reads TGTGCCAGCAGTGCTACTGGCAATCAGCCCCAGCATTTT. This encodes CASSATGNQPQHF. The chain carries TRBV2 and TRBJ1-5; no reliable D call. V lost 4 bases and J 2 bases, leaving 6 bases between the germline ends. Germline assignment: CDR1 SNHLY and CDR2 FYNNEI. CDR3 length: 13 amino acids.

The V gene is TRBV11-3, the J gene TRBJ2-7; TRBD2 might be the D (5 bases). Trimming pared 5 bases from V and 6 bases from J, leaving 11 bases between. Germline CDR1 is SGHNT and CDR2 is YENEEA. This CDR3 is built from 12 residues. The CDR3 sequence: CASSPGWGEQYF. CDR3 in DNA: TGTGCCAGCAGCCCGGGGTGGGGCGAGCAGTACTTC.

The CDR3 spells CASSFTSGLSYNEQFF. The DNA for the CDR3 is TGTGCCAGCAGCTTTACTAGCGGCCTCTCCTACAATGAGCAGTTCTTC. V is TRBV7-6 and J is TRBJ2-1; 8 bases match TRBD2. Trimming cost V 3 bases and J 0 bases; bases outside gene matches: 4. Germline values: CDR1 SGHVS, CDR2 FNYEAQ. CDR3 length: 16 amino acids.

The rearrangement joins TRBV29-1 to TRBJ2-3; D unclear. The CDR3 loop spans 13 amino acids. The germline V and J ends were trimmed by 4 bases and 0 bases, with 8 bases remaining between them. From germline, CDR1 is SQVTM and CDR2 ANQGSEA. Here the CDR3 DNA reads TGCAGCGTTGCTGACATCAGCACAGATACGCAGTATTTT. This sequence encodes CSVADISTDTQYF.

The genes are TRBV5-1 and TRBJ1-4, with D uncertain. This CDR3 spans 14 amino acids. The V gene's germline CDR1 is SGHRS and CDR2 YFSETQ. Trimming cost V 1 base and J 5 bases, with 9 bases left between them. CDR3 in DNA: TGCGCCAGCAGCTTGAGGGTGGAGAATGAAAAACTGTTTTTT. This gives the protein CASSLRVENEKLFF.

The rearrangement uses TRBV11-2 and TRBJ2-3; D not resolved. CDR1 and CDR2 (germline): SGHAT, FQNNGV. The ends were cut back, 5 bases at V and 0 bases at J, with 18 bases in the middle. The CDR3 is 17 amino acids. CDR3 residues: CASSDAWGRTSTDTQYF. CDR3 DNA sequence: TGTGCCAGCAGCGATGCCTGGGGAAGAACTAGCACAGATACGCAGTATTTT.

The rearrangement links TRBV10-2 to TRBJ2-3, with D unresolved. Between the trimmed V and J ends, which lost 6 bases and 4 bases, there was a span of 14 bases. The germline gives CDR1 WSHSY, CDR2 SAAADI. The CDR3 loop spans 14 amino acids. The CDR3: CASSPRSVADTQYF. The DNA of the CDR3 is TGCGCCAGCAGCCCGAGATCTGTGGCAGATACGCAGTATTTT.

This clone was seen a single time. The chain recombines TRBV7-2 with TRBJ2-7; 8 bases line up with TRBD2. J lost 1 base, V lost 5 bases, and 7 bases had no gene match. CDR1 is SGHTA, CDR2 FQGNSA, per germline. This CDR3 contains 15 residues. CDR3 sequence: CASSTKTSASYEQYF. The DNA for the CDR3 is TGTGCCAGCAGCACCAAGACTAGCGCGTCCTACGAGCAGTACTTC.

The chain carries TRBV14 and TRBJ1-1; no reliable D call. Per the germline V gene, CDR1 is SGHDN and CDR2 is FVKESK. This CDR3 contains 16 residues. V lost 0 bases to trimming and J lost 0 bases, with 11 bases between them. CDR3 sequence reads: CASSQDPGLMNTEAFF. CDR3 DNA sequence: TGTGCCAGCAGCCAAGACCCCGGACTTATGAACACTGAAGCTTTCTTT.

The J gene is TRBJ2-2, the V gene TRBV2; perhaps D is TRBD1 or TRBD2 (5 bases each). CDR1 is SNHLY, CDR2 FYNNEI, per germline. V was trimmed by 6 bases and J by 6 bases, leaving 5 bases between them. The CDR3 runs to 11 residues. The CDR3 is CASRGAGELFF. In nucleotides, the CDR3 is TGTGCCAGCAGGGGGGCCGGGGAGCTGTTTTTT.

The rearrangement links TRBV25-1 to TRBJ1-3; D is unclear. Germline V gene sequence: CDR1 MGHDK, CDR2 SYGVNS. The length of the CDR3 is 14 residues. The V gene lost 2 bases and the J gene lost 0 bases, with 5 bases spanning the gap. This CDR3 is CASSEVNSGNTIYF. CDR3 coding DNA: TGTGCCAGCAGTGAAGTCAACTCTGGAAACACCATATATTTT.

This chain uses TRBV2 with TRBJ2-3, with 7 bases matching TRBD2. The J segment lost 9 bases and the V segment lost 5 bases, leaving 14 bases of the junction unmatched. The CDR3 contains 15 residues. Germline V lookup: CDR1 SNHLY, CDR2 FYNNEI. Here the CDR3 DNA reads TGTGCCAGCAGTAGGGTAGCGGGTCAAGCTGAGACGCAGTATTTT. Its protein product is CASSRVAGQAETQYF.

The genes are TRBV7-2 and TRBJ1-4, with TRBD1 matching over 7 bases. V lost 5 bases to trimming and J lost 4 bases; unmatched junction nucleotides: 10. Germline CDR1 reads SGHTA; CDR2 reads FQGNSA. This CDR3 spans 16 amino acids. The CDR3 here is CASSHPAGQINEKLFF. The CDR3, as DNA: TGTGCCAGCAGCCATCCAGCGGGACAGATTAATGAAAAACTGTTTTTT. The whole variable domain, filled in from reference TRBV7-2 and TRBJ1-4, reads GAGVSQSPSNKVTEKGKDVELRCDPISGHTALYWYRQSLGQGLEFLIYFQGNSAPDKSGLPSDRFSAERTGGSVSTLTIQRTQQEDSAVYLCASSHPAGQINEKLFFGSGTQLSVL.

The chain carries TRBV11-2 and TRBJ1-2; D not resolved. The V gene's germline CDR1 is SGHAT and CDR2 FQNNGV. V was shortened by 1 base and J by 8 bases, with 14 bases between the two germline ends. This CDR3 contains 14 residues. The DNA of the CDR3 is TGTGCCAGCAGCTTAGGGGCAGGATCGGGCGGCTACACCTTC. Its translation is CASSLGAGSGGYTF. The full variable domain, rest sourced from reference TRBV11-2 and TRBJ1-2, is EAGVAQSPRYKIIEKRQSVAFWCNPISGHATLYWYQQILGQGPKLLIQFQNNGVVDDSQLPKDRFSAERLKGVDSTLKIQPAKLEDSAVYLCASSLGAGSGGYTFGSGTRLTVV.

J is TRBJ1-3 and V is TRBV4-1; D is possibly TRBD1 (5 bases). The CDR3 runs to 15 residues. The germline gives CDR1 MGHRA, CDR2 YSYEKL. V lost 5 bases and J lost 4, with 15 bases in between. The CDR3 coding sequence is TGCGCCAGCAGCTCCGGGACTACGATAGGAAACACCATATATTTT. This sequence encodes CASSSGTTIGNTIYF.

V gene TRBV11-3 combines with J gene TRBJ2-2; TRBD2 aligns across 8 bases. Germline V gene lookup returns CDR1 SGHNT and CDR2 YENEEA. After removal of 5 bases from V and 3 bases from J, the junction contained 5 bases not matched to a gene. There are 15 residues in the CDR3. For the CDR3, the DNA is TGTGCCAGCAGCCCGGGACTAGGACACACCGGGGAGCTGTTTTTT. Its protein product is CASSPGLGHTGELFF.

The V and J genes are TRBV4-1 and TRBJ2-3; TRBD1 matches 8 bases. The V segment lost 2 bases and the J segment 4 bases; nucleotides outside the gene matches: 2. The V gene's germline CDR1 is MGHRA and CDR2 YSYEKL. The CDR3 is 14 amino acids. CDR3 sequence (DNA): TGCGCCAGCAGCCAACAGGACAGGGCAGATACGCAGTATTTT. This codes for CASSQQDRADTQYF.

This rearrangement joins TRBV7-2 to TRBJ2-7; the D is unclear. The V and J ends lost 1 base and 5 bases respectively, with 18 bases between them. The CDR3 totals 16 residues. Germline V gives CDR1 SGHTA, CDR2 FQGNSA. The CDR3 loop reads CASSLGGLGLRDEQYF. The CDR3 nucleotides read TGTGCCAGCAGCTTAGGGGGTCTGGGCCTTCGGGACGAGCAGTACTTC.

In regard to this clone: The sample contains more than one DNA sequence encoding this CDR3. The gene calls are TRBV4-2 and TRBJ2-1; D uncertain. CDR3 length: 13 amino acids. V gave up 1 base and J gave up 4 bases, with 5 bases separating them. Germline CDR1 and CDR2: LGHNA and YNFKEQ. The CDR3 nucleotides read TGTGCCAGCAGCCAAGTCTCGTACAATGAGCAGTTCTTC. Translated, it gives CASSQVSYNEQFF.

The chain has TRBV30 and TRBJ1-1; 9 nucleotides match TRBD1. J gave up 8 bases and V 4 bases, and 14 bases lay outside the gene matches. The CDR3 has 15 amino acids. Germline V gene lookup returns CDR1 GTSNPN and CDR2 SVGIG (reference sequence). CDR3 sequence reads: CAWIPWGQGVSEAFF. In DNA, the CDR3 is TGTGCCTGGATACCATGGGGACAGGGAGTTTCGGAAGCTTTCTTT.

The chain recombines TRBV5-1 with TRBJ2-1, with unresolved D. V was trimmed by 0 bases and J by 1 base, leaving 17 bases between them. The length of the CDR3 is 18 residues. CDR1 and CDR2 from the germline V gene are SGHRS and YFSETQ. As DNA, the CDR3 is TGCGCCAGCAGCTTGGGGGCAAGAGGTAGTGGGTCCTACAATGAGCAGTTCTTC. It yields the protein CASSLGARGSGSYNEQFF. The whole variable domain, filled in from reference TRBV5-1 and TRBJ2-1, reads KAGVTQTPRYLIKTRGQQVTLSCSPISGHRSVSWYQQTPGQGLQFLFEYFSETQRNKGNFPGRFSGRQFSNSRSEMNVSTLELGDSALYLCASSLGARGSGSYNEQFFGPGTRLTVL.

The rearrangement joins TRBV6-5 to TRBJ1-1; D may be TRBD1 (6 bases). Germline V gene sequence: CDR1 MNHEY, CDR2 SVGAGI. Trimming left V 8 bases short and J 4 bases short, with 20 bases between. This CDR3 is 15 amino acids long. This CDR3 reads CASGGHNVRSTEAFF. The CDR3 DNA follows: TGTGCCAGCGGGGGGCATAATGTCAGGAGCACTGAAGCTTTCTTT.

CDR3 sequence: CASSTGTSGSGNEQFF. CDR3 sequence (DNA): TGCGCCAGCAGCACCGGGACTAGCGGGAGTGGAAATGAGCAGTTCTTC. The J gene is TRBJ2-1, the V gene TRBV5-1; 14 nucleotides agree with TRBD2. CDR1 is SGHRS and CDR2 is YFSETQ in the germline V gene. The CDR3 covers 16 residues. V dropped 4 bases and J dropped 7; count of bases not matched to a gene: 7.

The chain uses TRBV23-1 and TRBJ2-7; 7 bases agree with TRBD1. TRBV23-1 is assigned to the ORF class and has an uncertain function. This CDR3 is 16 amino acids long. V lost 10 bases and J lost 2; bases outside the gene matches: 17. The CDR3 coding sequence is TGCGCCACTCCAGCCGCCGCCAGGGGGAGCCCCTACGAGCAGTACTTC. This translates into CATPAAARGSPYEQYF.

This rearrangement joins TRBV11-2 to TRBJ2-1; 11 nucleotides agree with TRBD2. V gave up 6 bases and J gave up 5 bases; unmatched junction bases: 9. The CDR3 has 16 amino acids. Germline-derived CDR1 and CDR2 are SGHAT and FQNNGV. CDR3: CASRPNSGGDHNEQFF. DNA for the CDR3: TGTGCCAGCAGACCTAATAGCGGGGGGGATCACAATGAGCAGTTCTTC.